This is a list of T cell receptor beta chains from one sample in a study of OX40 agonist ivuxolimab in advanced cancers. Profiling relied on immunoSEQ multiplex PCR, and the TCRdb table lists in-frame clones only, not all of them. Of 15,000 to 25,000 clones listed, roughly nine tenths are singletons. This specimen consisted of CD4+ or CD8+ T cells sorted from blood, obtained in a trial of the OX40 agonist ivuxolimab. These receptors were taken from an adult with an advanced solid tumor such as melanoma, head and neck, liver or kidney cancer. Each CDR3 is given with its conserved first and last residue. The D gene is left open where the match is weak. Clone size, where shown, is once, few, many, or a class for clones that have expanded.

TRBJ1-1	.	.	TRBV28	CASSFRDFEAFF	TGTGCCAGCAGTTTCAGGGATTTTGAAGCTTTCTTT
TRBJ2-1	.	TRBD1	TRBV4-3	CASSQVGQGFDEQFF	TGCGCCAGCAGCCAAGTCGGACAGGGTTTCGATGAGCAGTTCTTC
TRBJ2-7	.	.	TRBV11-2	CASSLGAYEQYF	TGTGCCAGCAGCTTAGGTGCCTACGAGCAGTACTTC
TRBJ2-1	.	.	TRBV5-1	CASSLGLGRIHEQFF	TGCGCCAGCAGCTTGGGTTTGGGGCGAATCCATGAGCAGTTCTTC
TRBJ2-7	.	.	TRBV5-1	CASSSIGGLLDEQYF	TGCGCCAGCAGCTCCATAGGGGGACTTCTCGACGAGCAGTACTTC
TRBJ1-4	.	.	TRBV5-6	CASSPPGGDRKGKLFF	TGTGCCAGCAGCCCCCCCGGGGGGGATCGGAAGGGAAAACTGTTTTTT
TRBJ2-4	.	.	TRBV19	CASSVITGIAKNIQYF	TGTGCCAGTAGTGTCATCACAGGGATAGCCAAAAACATTCAGTACTTC
TRBJ2-1	.	.	TRBV19	CASSWRDYNEQFF	TGTGCCAGTAGTTGGCGAGACTACAATGAGCAGTTCTTC
TRBJ2-1	.	.	TRBV29-1	CSVGVAYNEQFF	TGCAGCGTAGGGGTTGCCTACAATGAGCAGTTCTTC
TRBJ1-1	.	.	TRBV19	CASNPGGLVTEAFF	TGTGCCAGTAACCCTGGGGGATTAGTCACTGAAGCTTTCTTT
TRBJ2-7	.	.	TRBV27	CASSLSEIYEQYF	TGTGCCAGCAGTTTATCGGAGATCTACGAGCAGTACTTC
TRBJ2-2	.	.	TRBV19	CASKTGLGTGELFF	TGTGCCAGTAAAACAGGGTTGGGTACCGGGGAGCTGTTTTTT
TRBJ2-3	.	TRBD2	TRBV5-4	CASSLRLAGDTQYF	TGTGCCAGCAGCTTGAGACTAGCGGGAGATACGCAGTATTTT
TRBJ2-7	.	.	TRBV7-2	CASSWGSYEQYF	TGTGCCAGCAGCTGGGGCTCCTACGAGCAGTACTTC
TRBJ1-1	few	.	TRBV19	CASSLGLDTEAFF	TGTGCCAGTAGTTTGGGGTTGGACACTGAAGCTTTCTTT
TRBJ2-2	.	.	TRBV7-3	CASSSKQGNTGELFF	TGTGCCAGCAGCTCTAAACAGGGGAACACCGGGGAGCTGTTTTTT
TRBJ2-7	.	.	TRBV7-8	CASSTGLSYEQYF	TGTGCCAGCAGCACAGGTTTATCCTACGAGCAGTACTTC
TRBJ2-7	.	.	TRBV27	CASRPIMGFYEQYF	TGTGCCAGCAGACCGATTATGGGCTTCTACGAGCAGTACTTC